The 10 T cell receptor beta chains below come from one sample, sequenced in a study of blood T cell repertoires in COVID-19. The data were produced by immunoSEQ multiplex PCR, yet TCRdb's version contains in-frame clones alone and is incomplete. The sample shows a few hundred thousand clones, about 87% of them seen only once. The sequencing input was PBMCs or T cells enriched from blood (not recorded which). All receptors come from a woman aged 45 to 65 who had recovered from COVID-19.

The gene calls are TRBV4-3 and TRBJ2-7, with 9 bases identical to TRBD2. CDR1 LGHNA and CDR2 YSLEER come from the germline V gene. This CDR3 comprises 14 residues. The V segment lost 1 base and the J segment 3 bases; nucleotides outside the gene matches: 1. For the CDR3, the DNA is TGCGCCAGCAGCCAAGGAGCGGGGGGCTACGAGCAGTACTTC. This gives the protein CASSQGAGGYEQYF.

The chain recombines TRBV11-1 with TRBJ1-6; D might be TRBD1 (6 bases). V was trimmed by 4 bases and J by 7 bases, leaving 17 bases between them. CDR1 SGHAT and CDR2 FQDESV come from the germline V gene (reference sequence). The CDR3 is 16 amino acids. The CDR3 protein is CASSSTADRPNSPLHF. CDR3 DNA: TGTGCCAGCAGCTCTACGGCTGACAGGCCGAATTCACCCCTCCACTTT. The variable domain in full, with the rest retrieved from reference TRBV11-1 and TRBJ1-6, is EAEVAQSPRYKITEKSQAVAFWCDPISGHATLYWYRQILGQGPELLVQFQDESVVDDSQLPKDRFSAERLKGVDSTLKIQPAELGDSAMYLCASSSTADRPNSPLHFGNGTRLTVT.

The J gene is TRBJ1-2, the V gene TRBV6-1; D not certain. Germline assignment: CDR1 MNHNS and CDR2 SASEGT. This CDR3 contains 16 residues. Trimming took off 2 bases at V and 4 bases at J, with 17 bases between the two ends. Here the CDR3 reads CASSESVKLYSYGYTF. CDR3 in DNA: TGTGCCAGCAGTGAATCGGTGAAGTTGTATTCCTATGGCTACACCTTC.

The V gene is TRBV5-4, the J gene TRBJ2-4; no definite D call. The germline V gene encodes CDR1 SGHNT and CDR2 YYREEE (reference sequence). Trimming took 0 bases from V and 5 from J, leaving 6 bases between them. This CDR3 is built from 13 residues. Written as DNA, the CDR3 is TGTGCCAGCAGCTTGGCAAGCCAAAACATTCAGTACTTC. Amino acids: CASSLASQNIQYF. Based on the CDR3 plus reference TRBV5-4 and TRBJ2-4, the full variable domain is ETGVTQSPTHLIKTRGQQVTLRCSSQSGHNTVSWYQQALGQGPQFIFQYYREEENGRGNFPPRFSGLQFPNYSSELNVNALELDDSALYLCASSLASQNIQYFGAGTRLSVL.

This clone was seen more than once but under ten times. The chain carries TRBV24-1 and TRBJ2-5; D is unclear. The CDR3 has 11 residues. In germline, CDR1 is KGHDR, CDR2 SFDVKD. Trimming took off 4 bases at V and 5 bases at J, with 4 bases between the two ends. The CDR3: CATSESETQYF. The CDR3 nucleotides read TGTGCCACCAGTGAATCGGAGACCCAGTACTTC.

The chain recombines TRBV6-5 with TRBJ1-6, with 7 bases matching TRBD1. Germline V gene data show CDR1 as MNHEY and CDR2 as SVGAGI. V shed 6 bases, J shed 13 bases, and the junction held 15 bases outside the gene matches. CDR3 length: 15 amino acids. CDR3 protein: CASRPQGGAGYPLHF. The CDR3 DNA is TGTGCCAGCAGACCCCAGGGGGGAGCAGGATATCCCCTCCACTTT.

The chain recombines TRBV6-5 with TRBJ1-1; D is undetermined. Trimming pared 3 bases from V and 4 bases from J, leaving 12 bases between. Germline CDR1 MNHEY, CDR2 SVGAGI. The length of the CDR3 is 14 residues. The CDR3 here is CASSYLRVGTEAFF. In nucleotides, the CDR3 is TGTGCCAGCAGTTATCTCCGGGTTGGCACTGAAGCTTTCTTT.

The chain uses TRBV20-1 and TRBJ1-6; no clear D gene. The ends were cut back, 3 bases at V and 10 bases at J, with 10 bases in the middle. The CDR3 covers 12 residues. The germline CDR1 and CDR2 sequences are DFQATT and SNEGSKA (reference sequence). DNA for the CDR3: TGCAGTGCTAGTCCTGACAACTCACCCCTCCACTTT. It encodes CSASPDNSPLHF.

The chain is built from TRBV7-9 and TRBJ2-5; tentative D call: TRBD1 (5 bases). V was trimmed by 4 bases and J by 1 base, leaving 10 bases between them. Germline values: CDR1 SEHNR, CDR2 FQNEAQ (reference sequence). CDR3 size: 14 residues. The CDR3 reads CASSYLGPQETQYF. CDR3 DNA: TGTGCCAGCAGCTACTTGGGGCCCCAAGAGACCCAGTACTTC.

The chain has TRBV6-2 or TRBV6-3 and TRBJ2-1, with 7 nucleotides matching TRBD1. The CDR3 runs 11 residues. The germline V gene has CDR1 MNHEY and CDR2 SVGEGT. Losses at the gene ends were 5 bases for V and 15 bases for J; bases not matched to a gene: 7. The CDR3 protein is CASSQGVRRFF. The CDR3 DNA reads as TGTGCCAGCAGTCAGGGGGTAAGGCGGTTCTTC.